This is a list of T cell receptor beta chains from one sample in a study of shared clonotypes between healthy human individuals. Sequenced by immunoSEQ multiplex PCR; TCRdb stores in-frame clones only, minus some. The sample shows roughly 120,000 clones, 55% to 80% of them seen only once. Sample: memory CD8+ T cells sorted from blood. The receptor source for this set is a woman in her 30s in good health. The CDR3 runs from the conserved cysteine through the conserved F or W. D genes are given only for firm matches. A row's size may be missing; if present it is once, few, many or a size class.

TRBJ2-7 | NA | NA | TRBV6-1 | TGTGCCAGCAGTGGGCTGGGTAGCGCGAATTACGAGCAGTACTTC | CASSGLGSANYEQYF
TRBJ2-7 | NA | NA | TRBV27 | TGTGCCAGCAGTTTATCGACCCTAGTTTCCTACGAGCAGTACTTC | CASSLSTLVSYEQYF
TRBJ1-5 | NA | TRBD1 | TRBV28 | TGTGCCAGCGCCGGTATCCCAGGGGGAAATCAGCCCCAGCATTTT | CASAGIPGGNQPQHF
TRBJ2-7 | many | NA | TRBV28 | TGTGCCAGCAGTTTGGGCGGGTCCTACGAGCAGTACTTC | CASSLGGSYEQYF
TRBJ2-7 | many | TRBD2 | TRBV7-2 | TGTGCCAGCAGCATTAATAGCGGGGGAGCCTACGAGCAGTACTTC | CASSINSGGAYEQYF
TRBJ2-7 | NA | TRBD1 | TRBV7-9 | TGTGCCAGCAGCGTTCTTGGGACAGGTTTCCGCCACGAGCAGTACTTC | CASSVLGTGFRHEQYF
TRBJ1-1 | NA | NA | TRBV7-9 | TGTGCCAGCAGCCCCCTTAACACTGAAGCTTTCTTT | CASSPLNTEAFF
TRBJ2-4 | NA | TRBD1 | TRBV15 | TGTGCCACCAGCACTCGGACAGGGACCAAAAACATTCAGTACTTC | CATSTRTGTKNIQYF
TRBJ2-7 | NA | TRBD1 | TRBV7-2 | TGTGCCGGGGGCGACAGGGGGCTCTACGAGCAGTACTTC | CAGGDRGLYEQYF
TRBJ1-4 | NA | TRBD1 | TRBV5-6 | TGTGCCAGCAGCGACAGGGTTGAAGAAAAACTGTTTTTT | CASSDRVEEKLFF
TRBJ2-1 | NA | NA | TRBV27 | TGTGCCAGCAGTTGGCCTGAGCAGTTCTTC | CASSWPEQFF
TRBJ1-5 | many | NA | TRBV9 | TGTGCCAGCAGCGTAGCAGGTGGGGATCAGCCCCAGCATTTT | CASSVAGGDQPQHF
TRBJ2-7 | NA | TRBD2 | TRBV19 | TGTGCCAGTAGTCGCGGACTAGCGGACGAGCAGTACTTC | CASSRGLADEQYF
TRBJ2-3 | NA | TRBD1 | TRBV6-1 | TGTGCCAGCAGTGAGCCCCCGGGACAGGGCACAGATACGCAGTATTTT | CASSEPPGQGTDTQYF
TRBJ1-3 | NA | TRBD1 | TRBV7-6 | TGTGCCAGCAGCTGGGGACAGGGCGACGAGTTCTCTGGAAACACCATATATTTT | CASSWGQGDEFSGNTIYF
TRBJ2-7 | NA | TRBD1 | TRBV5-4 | TGTGCCAGCAGCCAGGGGGCTAGCTACTCCTACGAGCAGTACTTC | CASSQGASYSYEQYF
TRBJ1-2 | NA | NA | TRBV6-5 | TGTGCCAGCAGTTACTCGAGAGGGGGGGCCGATGGCTACACCTTC | CASSYSRGGADGYTF
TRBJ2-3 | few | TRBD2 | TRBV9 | TGTGCCAGCAGCGCGGGCGGGGGTTCAGATACGCAGTATTTT | CASSAGGGSDTQYF
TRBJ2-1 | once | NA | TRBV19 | TGTGCCAGTAGTATCTGGGGAGAATCCTACAATGAGCAGTTCTTC | CASSIWGESYNEQFF
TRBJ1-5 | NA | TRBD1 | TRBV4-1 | TGCGCCAGCAGCCAAGAAAGGGGGCGCGGGGATCAGCCCCAGCATTTT | CASSQERGRGDQPQHF
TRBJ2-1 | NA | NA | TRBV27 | TGTGCCAGCACCCTTAGGGCAGGGCACAATGAGCAGTTCTTC | CASTLRAGHNEQFF
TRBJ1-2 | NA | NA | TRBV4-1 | TGCGCCAGCAGCGCTTGGGCGACCGGCTACACCTTC | CASSAWATGYTF
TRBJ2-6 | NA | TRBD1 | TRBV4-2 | TGTGCCAGCACTATCTTTGACAGGGTGACTGGGGCCAACGTCCTGACTTTC | CASTIFDRVTGANVLTF